Listed below are T cell receptor beta chains from one sample, sequenced in a study of regulatory T cells in long-lasting Graves disease. TCRdb used MiXCR to reprocess the multiplex PCR reads, holding one entry per CDR3 protein. The repertoire holds 500,000 to 700,000 distinct CDR3 sequences, around 15% seen once, with approximately 20% in the top ten. These data were likewise used in another study, on T cells in Graves' hyperthyroidism and ophthalmopathy.

Source: peripheral blood mononuclear cells (PBMCs), taken at new diagnosis, from a patient treated with antithyroid drugs. The receptor source for this set is a woman between 25 and 40 years old with Graves disease. CDR3s include the opening cysteine and the closing phenylalanine or tryptophan. Fields, in order: CDR3 DNA, CDR3 protein, clone size, D gene, V gene, J gene. The D gene is left open where the match is weak. Part of the rows lack a size; the others show once, few, many or a class for expanded clones.

TGTGCCAGCTCACGCACCCCCTTGAGGGGGAGTAACGACGAGCAGTACTTC	CASSRTPLRGSNDEQYF	few	NA	TRBV18	TRBJ2-7
TGTGCCAGCAGCCAAGATCGCCCGGGAGGCTCCCAAGAGACCCAGTACTTC	CASSQDRPGGSQETQYF	NA	TRBD2	TRBV27	TRBJ2-5
TGTGCCAGCAGCTTAAAATTGAGACAGGGGTCACCCCTCCACTTT	CASSLKLRQGSPLHF	many	TRBD1	TRBV11-2	TRBJ1-6
TGTGCCAGCAGCGTAGGTTTTTACGGCGAAAAACTGTTTTTT	CASSVGFYGEKLFF	once	NA	TRBV9	TRBJ1-4
TGTGCCAGCTCATCTTGGGGATCCGGGGTAGCGGTGGGCTACACCTTC	CASSSWGSGVAVGYTF	many	NA	TRBV27	TRBJ1-2
TGTGCCAGCAGTTTGTGGGGGGGTGCCCAAGAGACCCAGTACTTC	CASSLWGGAQETQYF	many	TRBD2	TRBV28	TRBJ2-5
TGTGCCACCAGTGACCCCGGGACAGGGGGCTATGGTACGCAGTATTTT	CATSDPGTGGYGTQYF	NA	TRBD1	TRBV24-1	TRBJ2-3
TGTGCCAGCAGCCCACGACGGACCTCCTACGAGCAGTACTTC	CASSPRRTSYEQYF	many	NA	TRBV7-2	TRBJ2-7
TGCGCCAGCAGTTTTACGACAGGGGGGACCAATGAGCAGTTCTTC	CASSFTTGGTNEQFF	few	TRBD1	TRBV5-1	TRBJ2-1
TGTGCCACCAGTGACACCGGGACAGGGGGCAATGAGCAGTTCTTC	CATSDTGTGGNEQFF	NA	TRBD1	TRBV24-1	TRBJ2-1
TGTGCCACCAGTGACCCCGGGACAGGGAATGAAAAACTGTTTTTT	CATSDPGTGNEKLFF	NA	TRBD1	TRBV24-1	TRBJ1-4
TGTGCCAGCAGCCTTGACAGAGGCTATGGCTACACCTTC	CASSLDRGYGYTF	many	NA	TRBV7-2	TRBJ1-2
TGTGCCAGCACCCATGGGAGGGGAGGGCTTGAGACCCAGTACTTC	CASTHGRGGLETQYF	NA	TRBD2	TRBV27	TRBJ2-5
TGTGCCAGCAGCGTAGCTACACAGGATGGCTACACCTTC	CASSVATQDGYTF	NA	NA	TRBV9	TRBJ1-2
TGCAGTGTCCGGCTTTCCTACAATGAGCAGTTCTTC	CSVRLSYNEQFF	many	NA	TRBV20-1	TRBJ2-1
TGTGCCAGTAGCGAGGGAGCTCGTGGTAATGAAAAACTGTTTTTT	CASSEGARGNEKLFF	NA	NA	TRBV19	TRBJ1-4
TGCAGCGTCCGCTTTCGAGGACAGGGAGTCGCCTACGAGCAGTACTTC	CSVRFRGQGVAYEQYF	NA	TRBD1	TRBV29-1	TRBJ2-7
TGTGCCAGCAGTATGGGACAGGGGGCGCCGGATGAGCAGTTCTTC	CASSMGQGAPDEQFF	NA	TRBD1	TRBV6-4	TRBJ2-1
TGTGCCAGCGGGGGGACGTGGGCACCCCAAGAGACCCAGTACTTC	CASGGTWAPQETQYF	many	NA	TRBV2	TRBJ2-5
TGTGCCAGCAGTGTGAGACAGGCGGGACTTAATGAAAAACTGTTTTTT	CASSVRQAGLNEKLFF	NA	NA	TRBV28	TRBJ1-4
TGTGCCAGTGACCGTGGCGGGAACACCGGGGAGCTGTTTTTT	CASDRGGNTGELFF	few	NA	TRBV19	TRBJ2-2
TGTGCCAGCAGCGTAGAAGCCCAATTCGGGGACGAGCAGTACTTC	CASSVEAQFGDEQYF	few	NA	TRBV9	TRBJ2-7
TGTGCCTGGAGGGGGCTAGGTGACACCATATATTTT	CAWRGLGDTIYF	NA	NA	TRBV30	TRBJ1-3
TGTGCCATCACCGGCAGTAGCACCGGGGAGCTGTTTTTT	CAITGSSTGELFF	NA	NA	TRBV10-3	TRBJ2-2
TGTGCCAGCAGTTACGGGGACAGGGGAAGGTGGCAGCCCCAGCATTTT	CASSYGDRGRWQPQHF	many	TRBD1	TRBV6-5	TRBJ1-5
TGTGCCAGCAGCTTAACAGGGTATCACGAGCAGTACTTC	CASSLTGYHEQYF	many	NA	TRBV7-9	TRBJ2-7
TGTGCCACCAGTGACCCGGACAGGGACGAGCAGTACTTC	CATSDPDRDEQYF	many	TRBD1	TRBV24-1	TRBJ2-7
TGTGCCAGCAGCTTGGACGGCGGCGGACCGCAAGAGACCCAGTACTTC	CASSLDGGGPQETQYF	NA	NA	TRBV5-4	TRBJ2-5
TGTGCCAGCAGCGAACAGGGTATCACCTACGAGCAGTACTTC	CASSEQGITYEQYF	many	NA	TRBV2	TRBJ2-7
TGTGCCAGCAGTTACTTGGACAGGAACACCATATATTTT	CASSYLDRNTIYF	many	TRBD1	TRBV6-5	TRBJ1-3
TGTGCCAGCAGCCCACAGGCGAGCTCTGGAAACACCATATATTTT	CASSPQASSGNTIYF	NA	NA	TRBV7-3	TRBJ1-3
TGTGCCAGCAGTAGCTTGGGGAAGGGGGGCGGGAATGGCTACACCTTC	CASSSLGKGGGNGYTF	many	NA	TRBV27	TRBJ1-2